The 20 T cell receptor beta chains in this list originate from one sample, sequenced in a study of blood T cell repertoires in COVID-19. Measured with immunoSEQ multiplex PCR; TCRdb has only the in-frame clones, and not every one. The sample holds some 200,000 clones; roughly nine tenths are singletons and the top ten take 1.5% to 2%. The source material was peripheral blood. Receptors were obtained from a man aged 65-85 years with acute or convalescent COVID-19.

This clone was recorded once. This chain uses TRBV9 with TRBJ2-7; no definite D call. CDR1 SGDLS and CDR2 YYNGEE come from the germline V gene. V lost 4 bases and J lost 1, with 21 bases in between. This CDR3 is 17 amino acids long. CDR3: CASSTSYQAAKSYEQYF. The CDR3 region has the DNA TGTGCCAGCAGCACATCGTACCAGGCCGCCAAATCCTACGAGCAGTACTTC.

The V gene is TRBV19, the J gene TRBJ2-2; D is unresolved. V lost 4 bases and J lost 4, with 13 bases in between. From germline, CDR1 is LNHDA and CDR2 SQIVND (reference sequence). The CDR3 runs 15 residues. For the CDR3, the DNA is TGTGCCAGTAGTAGTTTTCTCCCCGGCACCGGGGAGCTGTTTTTT. Translated, it gives CASSSFLPGTGELFF. The full variable domain, in which reference TRBV19 and TRBJ2-2 provide the parts outside the CDR3, is DGGITQSPKYLFRKEGQNVTLSCEQNLNHDAMYWYRQDPGQGLRLIYYSQIVNDFQKGDIAEGYSVSREKKESFPLTVTSAQKNPTAFYLCASSSFLPGTGELFFGEGSRLTVL.

This clone was seen only once. The V gene is TRBV21-1, the J gene TRBJ2-7; the D segment call TRBD2 is taken from the table without a DNA check. TRBV21-1 is classified as a pseudogene. CDR3 size: 18 residues. CDR3: CASSKAGGLAGLHYEQYF. DNA of the CDR3: TGTGCCAGCAGCAAAGCCGGGGGACTAGCGGGACTCCACTACGAGCAGTACTTC.

The rearrangement joins TRBV6-6 to TRBJ1-3; D gene unclear. The CDR3 contains 17 residues. The V and J ends lost 5 bases and 3 bases respectively, with 20 bases between them. Looked up from germline, CDR1 is MNHNY and CDR2 is SVGAGI (reference sequence). CDR3 DNA: TGTGCCAGCAGTCCCTTACCGGTCCTGAGTTTTGGAAACACCATATATTTT. This gives the protein CASSPLPVLSFGNTIYF.

This chain connects TRBV18 to TRBJ1-3; D is perhaps TRBD1 (6 bases). This CDR3 spans 16 amino acids. Germline-derived CDR1 and CDR2 are KGHSH and LQKENI. V shed 3 bases and J shed 2 bases, with 14 bases lying between them. The CDR3 coding sequence is TGTGCCAGCTCACCGTCAGGGGTTCTGGCTGGAAACACCATATATTTT. It specifies CASSPSGVLAGNTIYF.

The V call is TRBV2, the J call TRBJ1-4; 8 bases align to TRBD1. The CDR3 contains 17 residues. Germline CDR1 is SNHLY and CDR2 is FYNNEI. V was pared by 7 bases and J by 0 bases, with 10 bases of the junction left unmatched. In DNA form, the CDR3 reads TGTGCCAGCAAGGCAGGGGGCTCCCATACAACTAATGAAAAACTGTTTTTT. It translates to CASKAGGSHTTNEKLFF.

The chain uses TRBV12-3 or TRBV12-4 and TRBJ2-1; possible D gene TRBD2, 7 bases. Trimming removed 3 bases from V and 10 bases from J, with 13 bases in between. CDR3 size: 13 residues. CDR3 amino acids: CASSFEGGGEQFF. The DNA for the CDR3 is TGTGCCAGCAGTTTCGAGGGAGGGGGGGAGCAGTTCTTC.

This clone has more than one count but fewer than ten. The genes are TRBV24-1 and TRBJ2-7; 8 positions match TRBD1. V shed 4 bases and J 0 bases; nucleotides not matched to a gene: 4. The CDR3 runs to 15 residues. Germline V lookup: CDR1 KGHDR, CDR2 SFDVKD. In nucleotides, the CDR3 is TGTGCCACCAGTGAATGGACAGGGTTCTCCTACGAGCAGTACTTC. Its translation: CATSEWTGFSYEQYF.

The chain uses TRBV19 and TRBJ2-5; TRBD2 matches at 10 bases. The CDR3 runs to 15 residues. Germline V gives CDR1 LNHDA, CDR2 SQIVND (reference sequence). The J segment lost 5 bases and the V segment lost 11 bases, leaving 14 bases of the junction unmatched. The CDR3 reads CAARASGSRWETQYF. In nucleotides, the CDR3 is TGTGCCGCTCGGGCTAGCGGGAGTCGCTGGGAGACCCAGTACTTC.

The V and J genes are TRBV19 and TRBJ1-2, with D possibly being TRBD1 (5 bases). V lost 7 bases and J lost 13, with 22 bases in between. CDR1 and CDR2 from the germline V gene are LNHDA and SQIVND (reference sequence). The CDR3 covers 13 residues. The CDR3 region is CASTTPQARQCTF. The CDR3 coding sequence is TGTGCCAGTACCACCCCACAGGCGAGGCAGTGCACCTTC.

The chain combines TRBV28 with TRBJ1-4, with 10 bases aligning to TRBD1. The CDR3 has 13 amino acids. The junction had 3 bases not matched to a gene; V was cut back by 6 bases and J by 8 bases. In germline, CDR1 is MDHEN, CDR2 SYDVKM. As DNA, the CDR3 is TGTGCCAGCAGCCGGGACAGGGGAGAAAAACTGTTTTTT. This gives the protein CASSRDRGEKLFF.

The chain links TRBV18 to TRBJ2-7; perhaps TRBD2 as D (5 bases). The CDR3 sequence is 14 residues long. Germline CDR1 is KGHSH and CDR2 is LQKENI. Between the trimmed V and J ends, which lost 3 bases and 6 bases, there was a span of 15 bases. DNA for the CDR3: TGTGCCAGCTCACCCCCGTTGGGAGAGGGCGAGCAGTACTTC. This translates into CASSPPLGEGEQYF.

This clone occurred once. The chain links TRBV29-1 to TRBJ1-1; 7 nucleotides agree with TRBD1. Germline CDR1 SQVTM, CDR2 ANQGSEA. V lost 3 bases and J lost 4; bases outside the gene matches: 14. This CDR3 contains 16 residues. The CDR3 reads CSVERRQQGMSTEAFF. The CDR3 DNA is TGCAGCGTTGAGCGAAGACAACAGGGGATGAGCACTGAAGCTTTCTTT.

This clone has just one count. The CDR3 here is CASSLGRENEQYF. DNA of the CDR3: TGTGCCAGCAGCCTAGGACGGGAGAACGAGCAGTACTTC. The chain couples TRBV11-3 to TRBJ2-7; perhaps TRBD2 as D (6 bases). Germline V gene lookup returns CDR1 SGHNT and CDR2 YENEEA. V was shortened by 5 bases and J by 5 bases, with 13 bases between the two germline ends. This CDR3 is built from 13 residues.

The sample holds one count of this clone. This chain links TRBV5-6 with TRBJ1-5, with 9 bases fitting TRBD1. This CDR3 spans 17 amino acids. V shed 0 bases, J shed 2 bases, and the junction held 6 bases outside the gene matches. CDR1 SGHDT and CDR2 YYEEEE come from the germline V gene. CDR3 nucleotide sequence: TGTGCCAGCAGCTTGGCCGGGACAGGGACTGGCAATCAGCCCCAGCATTTT. Its protein is CASSLAGTGTGNQPQHF.

The table lists this clone with a few counts. The rearrangement uses TRBV6-5 and TRBJ2-5; D is perhaps TRBD1 (5 bases). Between the trimmed V and J ends, which lost 6 bases and 2 bases, there was a span of 16 bases. The CDR3 sequence is 15 residues long. CDR1 is MNHEY, CDR2 SVGAGI, per germline. CDR3 sequence: CASSPISRGQETQYF. The CDR3 bases are TGTGCCAGCAGCCCAATCAGTAGGGGACAAGAGACCCAGTACTTC.

The chain carries TRBV12-3 or TRBV12-4 and TRBJ2-7; TRBD1 aligns across 7 bases. Trimming removed 5 bases from V and 3 bases from J; junction bases left unmatched: 4. The CDR3 has 13 residues. The CDR3 region has the DNA TGTGCCAGCAGTAACCGGGACAGCTACGAGCAGTACTTC. It specifies CASSNRDSYEQYF.

The CDR3 loop is CAWRAPWAGNEKLFF. The CDR3 region has the DNA TGTGCCTGGAGAGCCCCGTGGGCTGGTAATGAAAAACTGTTTTTT. V usage is TRBV30 and J usage is TRBJ1-4; no definite D call. Germline V CDR1 and CDR2: GTSNPN, SVGIG (reference sequence). This CDR3 has 15 amino acids. Trimming pared 3 bases from V and 4 bases from J, leaving 15 bases between.

This rearrangement joins TRBV7-9 to TRBJ2-1; 9 bases map to TRBD2. This CDR3 is built from 15 residues. CDR1 and CDR2 from the germline V gene are SEHNR and FQNEAQ (reference sequence). The V and J ends lost 3 bases and 8 bases, in that order; junction bases with no gene match: 8. In nucleotides, the CDR3 is TGTGCCAGCAGCTTGTCTAGCGGGACTCATCATGAGCAGTTCTTC. This translates into CASSLSSGTHHEQFF. The full variable domain, with the rest looked up from reference TRBV7-9 and TRBJ2-1, is DTGVSQNPRHKITKRGQNVTFRCDPISEHNRLYWYRQTLGQGPEFLTYFQNEAQLEKSRLLSDRFSAERPKGSFSTLEIQRTEQGDSAMYLCASSLSSGTHHEQFFGPGTRLTVL.

The J gene is TRBJ2-7, the V gene TRBV3-1 (or the pseudogene TRBV3-2); a possible D gene is TRBD2 (6 bases). Trimming took 3 bases from V and 2 from J, leaving 14 bases between them. Germline lookup yields CDR1 LGHDT and CDR2 YNNKEL (reference sequence). This CDR3 is 15 amino acids long. For the CDR3, the DNA is TGTGCCAGCAGCCAGGGAGGACTCTCGCCCTACGAGCAGTACTTC. Translating it yields CASSQGGLSPYEQYF.